This T cell receptor (beta chain) was obtained from a study of OX40 agonist ivuxolimab in advanced cancers. TCRdb keeps only in-frame clones here, not all; method: immunoSEQ multiplex PCR. Seen here are approximately 40,000 clones, over 70% observed once, and the top ten hold more than 9%. Unmatched junction bases numbered 20, after V lost 6 bases and J lost 5 bases. Per the germline V gene, CDR1 is SNHLY and CDR2 is FYNNEI. This CDR3 contains 18 residues. The chain employs TRBV2 and TRBJ2-3, with TRBD2 matching 7 bases. Material: CD4+ or CD8+ T cells sorted from blood, obtained in a trial of the OX40 agonist ivuxolimab. The TCR comes from an adult with an advanced solid tumor such as melanoma, head and neck, liver or kidney cancer. DNA of the CDR3: TGTGCCAGCAGGGTCGGTAGCGGGCTCACGATGAAGGGAGATACGCAGTATTTT. Amino acids: CASRVGSGLTMKGDTQYF.